Following are 21 T cell receptor beta chains from one sample sequenced in a study of cytotoxic CD8 clonotypes in ibrutinib-treated CLL. Generated by immunoSEQ multiplex PCR, the TCRdb table keeps only in-frame clones and is missing some. The sample holds around 250,000 clones, 70% seen once. Here the sequenced sample was PBMCs, taken after 24 months of ibrutinib treatment. The receptors were gathered from a human donor with chronic lymphocytic leukemia.

This chain connects TRBV4-1 to TRBJ2-7, with D perhaps TRBD1 (5 bases). The CDR3 sequence is 16 residues long. From germline, CDR1 is MGHRA and CDR2 YSYEKL. V gave up 3 bases and J gave up 4 bases, with 19 bases separating them. The CDR3 loop reads CASSQPPQEGSYEQYF. As DNA, the CDR3 is TGCGCCAGCAGCCAGCCCCCACAGGAAGGGTCATACGAGCAGTACTTC.

The rearrangement joins TRBV11-2 to TRBJ2-1, with 14 bases identical to TRBD2. CDR3 length equals 19 residues. Per germline, CDR1 SGHAT and CDR2 FQNNGV. V lost 3 bases, J lost 7 bases, and 14 bases stayed unmatched. The CDR3 loop reads CASSFTPSAGTSGRNEQFF. The CDR3 DNA sequence: TGTGCCAGCAGCTTCACCCCGTCGGCCGGGACTAGCGGGAGAAATGAGCAGTTCTTC.

The chain employs TRBV11-2 and TRBJ2-5; 7 bases match TRBD1. Germline CDR1 and CDR2: SGHAT and FQNNGV. The length of the CDR3 is 16 residues. V gave up 5 bases and J gave up 7 bases; unmatched junction bases: 16. CDR3 in amino acids: CASSPDRTGPFGTQYF. CDR3 sequence (DNA): TGTGCCAGCAGCCCCGACCGGACAGGTCCATTCGGGACCCAGTACTTC.

This CDR3 reads CASRDRVSPAGELFF. CDR3 nucleotide sequence: TGCGCCAGCAGGGACAGAGTTTCCCCGGCCGGGGAGCTGTTTTTT. The rearrangement links TRBV5-1 to TRBJ2-2, with D maybe TRBD1 (6 bases). This CDR3 is built from 15 residues. Germline lookup yields CDR1 SGHRS and CDR2 YFSETQ. The V gene lost 5 bases and the J gene lost 6 bases, with 17 bases spanning the gap. Looking up the rest from reference TRBV5-1 and TRBJ2-2 gives the full variable domain: KAGVTQTPRYLIKTRGQQVTLSCSPISGHRSVSWYQQTPGQGLQFLFEYFSETQRNKGNFPGRFSGRQFSNSRSEMNVSTLELGDSALYLCASRDRVSPAGELFFGEGSRLTVL.

The rearrangement joins TRBV6-5 to TRBJ2-3; 9 nucleotides match TRBD1. Germline CDR1 is MNHEY and CDR2 is SVGAGI. The ends lost 8 bases at V and 5 bases at J; junction bases unmatched: 8. This CDR3 comprises 14 residues. The CDR3, as DNA: TGTGCCAGCGACAGGGGGTACCTTGGAGATACGCAGTATTTT. It codes for CASDRGYLGDTQYF.

This clone was observed once. The chain has TRBV6-5 and TRBJ2-7; no clear D gene. Trimming stripped 7 bases from V and 4 bases from J, with 14 bases between. CDR1 and CDR2 from the germline V gene are MNHEY and SVGAGI. The CDR3 totals 13 residues. CDR3 region: CASTRRSSYEQYF. CDR3 in DNA: TGTGCCAGCACCAGACGTTCTAGTTACGAGCAGTACTTC.

The chain uses TRBV11-1 and TRBJ2-5; TRBD2 might be the D (6 bases). Looked up from germline, CDR1 is SGHAT and CDR2 is FQDESV (reference sequence). The CDR3 loop spans 14 amino acids. V was trimmed by 5 bases and J by 2 bases, leaving 12 bases between them. This chain's CDR3 is CASSPRTKQETQYF. CDR3 nucleotide sequence: TGTGCCAGCAGCCCAAGGACTAAACAAGAGACCCAGTACTTC.

The V gene is TRBV6-6, the J gene TRBJ1-5; no definite D call. This CDR3 contains 14 residues. The germline V gene encodes CDR1 MNHNY and CDR2 SVGAGI (reference sequence). The V end lost 4 bases, the J end lost 7 bases, and 14 bases lay between the germline ends. CDR3 region: CASSLSRDGQPQHF. The CDR3 coding sequence is TGTGCCAGCAGTTTGTCGAGGGATGGCCAGCCCCAGCATTTT.

The genes are TRBV6-1 and TRBJ2-7; D gene ambiguous. The CDR3 has 11 residues. V lost 6 bases to trimming and J lost 2 bases, with 5 bases between them. Germline CDR1 MNHNS, CDR2 SASEGT. The CDR3 region is CASSPAYEQYF. CDR3 DNA: TGTGCCAGCAGCCCCGCCTACGAGCAGTACTTC.

The chain combines TRBV28 with TRBJ2-7, with D possibly being TRBD2 (6 bases). Germline V lookup: CDR1 MDHEN, CDR2 SYDVKM. This CDR3 has 15 amino acids. V was shortened by 6 bases and J by 3 bases, with 18 bases between the two germline ends. CDR3 residues: CASRSQGLGVYEQYF. CDR3 sequence (DNA): TGTGCCAGCAGATCCCAGGGACTCGGGGTCTACGAGCAGTACTTC.

To note about this clone: The junction departs from germline at one end; a sequencing error may be responsible. V usage is TRBV7-7 and J usage is TRBJ2-2; D unclear. There are 12 residues in the CDR3. Germline assignment: CDR1 SSHAT and CDR2 FNYEAQ (reference sequence). In DNA form, the CDR3 reads TGTGCTAGCAGCTCGCGCGCGGGGGAGCTGTTTTTT. Protein product: CASSSRAGELFF.

This clone was counted only a few times. The gene calls are TRBV9 and TRBJ2-2; TRBD2 matches at 8 bases. CDR3 length: 16 residues. V trimming: 5 bases; J trimming: 4 bases; junction bases outside the gene matches: 10. Germline V gene sequence: CDR1 SGDLS, CDR2 YYNGEE. The CDR3 nucleotides are TGTGCCAGCAGTTTTAGCGGGAAATCGGGCACCGGGGAGCTGTTTTTT. This sequence encodes CASSFSGKSGTGELFF.

The chain carries TRBV7-8 and TRBJ2-2, with D unresolved. The V and J ends lost 5 bases and 0 bases respectively, with 4 bases between them. Germline lookup yields CDR1 SGHVS and CDR2 FQNEAQ. CDR3 length: 13 amino acids. CDR3 nucleotides: TGTGCCAGCAGCCCGGCGAACACCGGGGAGCTGTTTTTT. It is translated as CASSPANTGELFF.

The V gene is TRBV19, the J gene TRBJ2-5, with D tentatively TRBD2 (5 bases). Germline V lookup: CDR1 LNHDA, CDR2 SQIVND (reference sequence). With 5 bases removed from V and 5 bases from J, the gap between germline ends came to 18 bases. The CDR3 consists of 15 residues. The CDR3 reads CASSPFRPEVETQYF. The CDR3 DNA is TGTGCCAGTAGTCCGTTCCGTCCGGAGGTGGAGACCCAGTACTTC.

V gene TRBV10-3 combines with J gene TRBJ2-3; D is uncertain. The CDR3 is made up of 15 amino acids. The germline V gene has CDR1 ENHRY and CDR2 SYGVKD. The ends were cut back, 0 bases at V and 4 bases at J, with 11 bases in the middle. The DNA for the CDR3 is TGTGCCATCAGTGAGTCGAAGGGAAGCGCAGATACGCAGTATTTT. Its protein product is CAISESKGSADTQYF.

This chain uses TRBV5-1 with TRBJ2-3, with TRBD2 as a possible D gene (7 bases). The germline gives CDR1 SGHRS, CDR2 YFSETQ. The length of the CDR3 is 15 residues. Trimming removed 0 bases at V and 2 bases at J, with 10 bases between. CDR3 sequence: CASSLGRGPTDTQYF. DNA for the CDR3: TGCGCCAGCAGCTTGGGGCGGGGGCCCACAGATACGCAGTATTTT.

The chain uses TRBV5-8 and TRBJ1-1; D ambiguous. CDR1 and CDR2 from the germline V gene are SGHTS and YDEGEE. This CDR3 is 15 amino acids long. Trimming cost V 0 bases and J 1 base, with 10 bases left between them. DNA for the CDR3: TGTGCCAGCAGCTTGGTCTTGGACTGGAACACTGAAGCTTTCTTT. It is translated as CASSLVLDWNTEAFF.

The chain uses TRBV27 and TRBJ2-1, with TRBD1 as a possible D gene (6 bases). The V end lost 5 bases, the J end lost 0 bases, and 11 bases lay between the germline ends. From germline, CDR1 is MNHEY and CDR2 SMNVEV (reference sequence). CDR3 length equals 15 residues. The CDR3 nucleotides are TGTGCCAGCAGTCCCGTGGGGGCCTCCTACAATGAGCAGTTCTTC. Translating gives CASSPVGASYNEQFF.

This clone was recorded a few times. The J gene is TRBJ2-1, the V gene TRBV2; 11 nucleotides line up with TRBD2. The germline V gene has CDR1 SNHLY and CDR2 FYNNEI. V lost 0 bases and J lost 10; bases outside the gene matches: 8. The CDR3 spans 16 residues. The CDR3 is CASSEAGLAEPHEQFF. CDR3 nucleotides: TGTGCCAGCAGTGAAGCGGGACTAGCGGAGCCCCACGAGCAGTTCTTC.

V usage is TRBV6-5 and J usage is TRBJ2-1, with 10 bases fitting TRBD2. Trimming at V came to 6 bases and at J to 10 bases, leaving 9 bases not matched to a gene. The V gene's germline CDR1 is MNHEY and CDR2 SVGAGI. The CDR3 has 14 amino acids. The CDR3 DNA reads TGTGCCAGCAGCCCAGGGACTAGCGTAAAAGAGCAGTTCTTC. It specifies CASSPGTSVKEQFF.

The CDR3 nucleotides are TGTGCCAGCAGTCTACAGGGGCCTGGGGCCAACGTCCTGACTTTC. Translating gives CASSLQGPGANVLTF. V gene TRBV6-5 combines with J gene TRBJ2-6; TRBD1 matches 7 bases. Unmatched junction bases numbered 3, after V lost 5 bases and J lost 2 bases. Germline V gives CDR1 MNHEY, CDR2 SVGAGI. CDR3 length: 15 amino acids.